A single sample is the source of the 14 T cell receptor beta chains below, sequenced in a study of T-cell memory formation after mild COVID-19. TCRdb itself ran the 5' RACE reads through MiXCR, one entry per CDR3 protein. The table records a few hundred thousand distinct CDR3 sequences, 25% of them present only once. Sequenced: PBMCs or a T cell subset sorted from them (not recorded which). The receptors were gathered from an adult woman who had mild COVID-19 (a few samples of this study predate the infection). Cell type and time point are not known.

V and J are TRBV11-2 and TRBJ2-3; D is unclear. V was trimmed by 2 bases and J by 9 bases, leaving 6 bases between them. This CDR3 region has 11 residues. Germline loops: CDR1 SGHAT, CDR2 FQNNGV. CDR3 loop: CASSLTSTQYF. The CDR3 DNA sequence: TGTGCCAGCAGCTTAACGTCCACGCAGTATTTT.

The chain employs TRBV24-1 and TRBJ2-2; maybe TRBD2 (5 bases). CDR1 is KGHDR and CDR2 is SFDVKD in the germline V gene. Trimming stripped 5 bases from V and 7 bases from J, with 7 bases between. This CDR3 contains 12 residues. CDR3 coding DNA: TGTGCCACCAGTGGCGGGTACGGGGAGCTGTTTTTT. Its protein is CATSGGYGELFF.

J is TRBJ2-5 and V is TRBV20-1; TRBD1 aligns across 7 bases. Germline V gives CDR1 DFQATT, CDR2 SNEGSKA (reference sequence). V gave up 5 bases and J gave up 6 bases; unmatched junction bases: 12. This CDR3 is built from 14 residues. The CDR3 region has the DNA TGCAGTGCTTCACGTCAAGGGGGCGGCAAGACCCAGTACTTC. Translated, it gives CSASRQGGGKTQYF.

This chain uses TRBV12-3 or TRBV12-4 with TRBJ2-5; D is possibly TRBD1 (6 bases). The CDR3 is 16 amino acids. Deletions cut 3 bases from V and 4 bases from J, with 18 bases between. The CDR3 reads CASSFPYDSRGETQYF. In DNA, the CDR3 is TGTGCCAGCAGTTTCCCCTATGACTCCAGGGGAGAGACCCAGTACTTC.

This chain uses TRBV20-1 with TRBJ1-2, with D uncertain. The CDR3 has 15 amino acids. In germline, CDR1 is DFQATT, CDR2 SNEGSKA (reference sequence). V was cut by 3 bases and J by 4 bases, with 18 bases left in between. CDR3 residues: CSARAISRASYGYTF. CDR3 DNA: TGCAGTGCTAGGGCAATCTCCCGGGCCTCCTATGGCTACACCTTC.

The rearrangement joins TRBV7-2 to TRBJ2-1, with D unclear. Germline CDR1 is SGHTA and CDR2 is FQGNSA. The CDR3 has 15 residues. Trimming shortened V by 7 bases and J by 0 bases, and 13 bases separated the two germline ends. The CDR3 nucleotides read TGTGCCAGCACCTCCGGGTTCGGCTCCTACAATGAGCAGTTCTTC. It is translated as CASTSGFGSYNEQFF.

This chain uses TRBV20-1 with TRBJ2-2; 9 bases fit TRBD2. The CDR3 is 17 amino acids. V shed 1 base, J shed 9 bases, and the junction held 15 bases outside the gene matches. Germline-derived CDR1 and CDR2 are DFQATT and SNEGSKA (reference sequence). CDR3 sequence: CSARGNPRAGGMRELFF. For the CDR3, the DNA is TGCAGTGCTAGAGGGAACCCAAGGGCGGGAGGGATGAGGGAGCTGTTTTTT.

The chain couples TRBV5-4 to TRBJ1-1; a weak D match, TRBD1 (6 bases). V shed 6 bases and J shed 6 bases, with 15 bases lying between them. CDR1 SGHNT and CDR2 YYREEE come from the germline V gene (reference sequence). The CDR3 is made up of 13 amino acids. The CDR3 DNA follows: TGTGCCAGCATAAGTTGGGGGGCCTCTGAAGCTTTCTTT. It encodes CASISWGASEAFF.

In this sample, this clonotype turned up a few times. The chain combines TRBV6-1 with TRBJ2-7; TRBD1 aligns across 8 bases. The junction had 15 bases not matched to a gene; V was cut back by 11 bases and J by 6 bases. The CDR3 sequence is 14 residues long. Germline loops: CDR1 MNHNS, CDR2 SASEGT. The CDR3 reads CASGQDRVKSEQYF. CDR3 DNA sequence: TGTGCCTCGGGCCAGGACAGGGTTAAGAGCGAGCAGTACTTC.

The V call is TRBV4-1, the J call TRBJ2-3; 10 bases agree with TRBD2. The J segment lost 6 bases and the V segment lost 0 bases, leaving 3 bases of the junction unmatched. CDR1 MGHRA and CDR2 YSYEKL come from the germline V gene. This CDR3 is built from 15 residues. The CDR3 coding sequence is TGCGCCAGCAGCCAAGAAGCGGGGGGGTTGGATACGCAGTATTTT. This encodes CASSQEAGGLDTQYF.

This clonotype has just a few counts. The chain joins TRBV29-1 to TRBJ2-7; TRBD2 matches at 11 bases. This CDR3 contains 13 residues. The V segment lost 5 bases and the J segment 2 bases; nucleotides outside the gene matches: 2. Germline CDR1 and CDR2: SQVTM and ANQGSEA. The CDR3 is CSVMTSGTYEQYF. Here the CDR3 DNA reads TGCAGCGTTATGACTAGCGGGACCTACGAGCAGTACTTC.

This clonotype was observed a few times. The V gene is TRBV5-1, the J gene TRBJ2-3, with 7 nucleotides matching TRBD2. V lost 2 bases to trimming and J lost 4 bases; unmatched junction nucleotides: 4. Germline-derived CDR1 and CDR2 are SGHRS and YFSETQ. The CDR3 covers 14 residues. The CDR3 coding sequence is TGCGCCAGCAGCTTCGGGGGGAACGCAGATACGCAGTATTTT. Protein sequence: CASSFGGNADTQYF.

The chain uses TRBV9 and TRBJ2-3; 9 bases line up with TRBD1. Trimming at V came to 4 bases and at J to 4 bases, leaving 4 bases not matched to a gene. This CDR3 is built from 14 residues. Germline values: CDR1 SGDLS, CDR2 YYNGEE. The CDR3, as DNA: TGTGCCAGCAGCAGACAGGGGGTCGCAGATACGCAGTATTTT. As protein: CASSRQGVADTQYF.

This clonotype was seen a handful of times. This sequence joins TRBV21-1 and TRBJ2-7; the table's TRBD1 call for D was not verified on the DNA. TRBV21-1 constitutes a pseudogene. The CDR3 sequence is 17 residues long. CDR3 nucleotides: TGTGCCAGCAGCAAAGTTCGGGACACAACTTTCACCTACGAGCAGTACTTC. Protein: CASSKVRDTTFTYEQYF.